The sequence of this TCR beta chain was determined in a study of beta chain features in type 1 diabetes. Sort purity for all populations was recorded as exceeding 98%. Study observations and caveats: Compared with healthy donors, patients appeared to share more similar naive, central memory and regulatory TCRB repertoires. Significant though moderate, a shortening of TCRB CDR3s appeared in all four CD4+ subsets of Type 1 diabetes patients. There was no resolution here of whether HLA type influences TCRB rearrangement.

After removal of 5 bases from V and 6 bases from J, the junction contained 3 bases not matched to a gene. Germline V gene sequence: CDR1 MNHEY, CDR2 SVGAGI. This CDR3 has 12 residues. The sample holds a few counts of this clone. Antigen: not known. Sequenced material consisted of expressed TCRB transcripts (all of the isolated RNA was reverse transcribed). Profiled with immunoSEQ multiplex PCR; TCRdb holds only in-frame clones, not every one. This table holds about 270,000 clones, approximately 15% found once. The chain combines TRBV6-5 with TRBJ1-2; 7 positions agree with TRBD1. The sequencing input was naive CD4+ T cells from blood. The sequence derives from a young man with type 1 diabetes. CDR3 sequence: CASSQTGNGYTF. The CDR3 DNA sequence: TGTGCCAGCAGTCAGACAGGGAATGGCTACACCTTC.